Listed below are T cell receptor beta chains from one sample, sequenced in a study of cytomegalovirus exposure and HLA in healthy donors. Sequenced by immunoSEQ multiplex PCR; TCRdb stores in-frame clones only, minus some. The sample consists of about 190,000 clones, 75% to 80% of them appearing once. The sample comprised PBMCs. These receptors were taken from a woman in her 30s in good health and CMV-seropositive. The CDR3 runs from the conserved cysteine through the conserved F or W. The order of the fields is V gene, D gene, J gene, CDR3 protein, CDR3 DNA. A D gene is named only where the DNA matches it firmly.

V gene: TRBV13; D gene: TRBD1; J gene: TRBJ2-7; CDR3 protein: CASSTTGVVSYEQYF; CDR3 DNA: TGTGCCAGCAGCACGACAGGGGTCGTTTCCTACGAGCAGTACTTC
V gene: TRBV18; D gene: .; J gene: TRBJ2-7; CDR3 protein: CASSPPGRPEQYF; CDR3 DNA: TGTGCCAGCTCACCACCGGGGCGGCCCGAGCAGTACTTC
V gene: TRBV28; D gene: .; J gene: TRBJ1-2; CDR3 protein: CASLTQFNYGYTF; CDR3 DNA: TGTGCCAGCTTGACTCAGTTTAACTATGGCTACACCTTC
V gene: TRBV2; D gene: .; J gene: TRBJ1-2; CDR3 protein: CASSENSVVEGYTF; CDR3 DNA: TGTGCCAGCAGTGAGAATTCCGTGGTAGAGGGCTACACCTTC
V gene: TRBV30; D gene: .; J gene: TRBJ1-1; CDR3 protein: CAWSYTEAFF; CDR3 DNA: TGTGCCTGGAGCTACACTGAAGCTTTCTTT
V gene: TRBV2; D gene: TRBD1; J gene: TRBJ1-4; CDR3 protein: CASSDDRDEKLFF; CDR3 DNA: TGTGCCAGCAGTGATGACAGGGATGAAAAACTGTTTTTT
V gene: TRBV11-1; D gene: .; J gene: TRBJ2-1; CDR3 protein: CASTPDGRDYNEQFF; CDR3 DNA: TGTGCCAGCACCCCCGACGGCCGGGACTACAATGAGCAGTTCTTC
V gene: TRBV10-2; D gene: TRBD2; J gene: TRBJ2-1; CDR3 protein: CASSEAGGPYNEQFF; CDR3 DNA: TGCGCCAGCAGTGAAGCGGGAGGGCCCTACAATGAGCAGTTCTTC
V gene: TRBV27; D gene: .; J gene: TRBJ1-6; CDR3 protein: CASSLEGSSYNSPLHF; CDR3 DNA: TGTGCCAGCAGTTTAGAGGGTAGCTCCTATAATTCACCCCTCCACTTT
V gene: TRBV27; D gene: TRBD1; J gene: TRBJ1-1; CDR3 protein: CASISLGEGANTEAFF; CDR3 DNA: TGTGCCAGCATTTCCCTAGGTGAGGGGGCAAACACTGAAGCTTTCTTT
V gene: TRBV15; D gene: .; J gene: TRBJ1-1; CDR3 protein: CATSRDQGNTEAFF; CDR3 DNA: TGTGCCACCAGCAGAGATCAGGGCAACACTGAAGCTTTCTTT
V gene: TRBV7-2; D gene: .; J gene: TRBJ1-2; CDR3 protein: CASSLAEQGGHGYTF; CDR3 DNA: TGTGCCAGCAGCTTAGCTGAGCAGGGAGGACATGGCTACACCTTC
V gene: TRBV28; D gene: .; J gene: TRBJ1-5; CDR3 protein: CASHMGGQDQPQHF; CDR3 DNA: TGTGCCAGCCACATGGGAGGGCAAGACCAGCCCCAGCATTTT
V gene: TRBV29-1; D gene: TRBD1; J gene: TRBJ1-1; CDR3 protein: CSVVPGQLQRGTEAFF; CDR3 DNA: TGCAGCGTTGTACCGGGACAGCTCCAGAGGGGCACTGAAGCTTTCTTT
V gene: TRBV28; D gene: .; J gene: TRBJ1-2; CDR3 protein: CASSRNVVGYTF; CDR3 DNA: TGTGCCAGCAGCAGAAACGTCGTCGGCTACACCTTC
V gene: TRBV18; D gene: TRBD2; J gene: TRBJ2-4; CDR3 protein: CASSPSGTSGSWYF; CDR3 DNA: TGTGCCAGCTCACCTTCCGGGACTAGCGGGAGTTGGTACTTC
V gene: TRBV15; D gene: .; J gene: TRBJ1-1; CDR3 protein: CATSRDMNTEAFF; CDR3 DNA: TGTGCCACCAGCAGAGACATGAACACTGAAGCTTTCTTT